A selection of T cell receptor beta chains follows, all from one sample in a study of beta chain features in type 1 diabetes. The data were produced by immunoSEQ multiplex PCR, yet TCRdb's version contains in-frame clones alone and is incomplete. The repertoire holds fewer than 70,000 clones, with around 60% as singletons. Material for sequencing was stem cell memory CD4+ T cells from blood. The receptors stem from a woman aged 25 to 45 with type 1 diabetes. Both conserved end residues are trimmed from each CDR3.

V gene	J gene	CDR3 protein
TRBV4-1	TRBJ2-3	ASSQVLQIDTQY
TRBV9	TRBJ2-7	ASSPQGIMTYEQY
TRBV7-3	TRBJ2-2	ASSGGRSNTGELF
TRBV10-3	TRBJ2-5	AISAGLAPQETQY
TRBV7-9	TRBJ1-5	ASSLGQYSNQPQH
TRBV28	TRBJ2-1	ASSLWGTGSEQF
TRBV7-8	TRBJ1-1	ASSWGQGDTEAF
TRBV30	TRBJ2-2	AWRVRGWTGELF
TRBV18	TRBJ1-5	ASSPQRVDSNQPQH
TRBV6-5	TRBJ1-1	ASGRTEAF
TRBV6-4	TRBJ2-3	ASSLAGGRDTQY
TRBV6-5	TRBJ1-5	ASSYSSQGSQPQH
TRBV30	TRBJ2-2	AWSSPGVPSRNTGELF
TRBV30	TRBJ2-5	AWSVGLARETQY
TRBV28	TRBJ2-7	ASSLNTLAGVYEQY
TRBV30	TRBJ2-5	AWSYFGQGAKETQY
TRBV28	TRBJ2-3	ASSSGRTTDTQY
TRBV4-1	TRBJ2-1	ASSRGLAREQF
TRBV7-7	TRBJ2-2	ASSLDRGLGELF
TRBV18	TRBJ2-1	ASSPQGTGSYNEQF
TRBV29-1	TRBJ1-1	SARRTGTNTEAF
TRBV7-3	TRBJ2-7	ASSPQTGYEQY
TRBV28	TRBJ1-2	ATGRGYNYGYT
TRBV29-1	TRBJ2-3	SSGRAPDTQY
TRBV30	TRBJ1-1	AWRQGFRILNTEAF
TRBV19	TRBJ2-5	ASSIFGGAETQY
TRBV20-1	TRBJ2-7	SAPGTYEQY
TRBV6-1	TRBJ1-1	ASTVPRTGRVSAF
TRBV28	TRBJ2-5	ASRTTGQQETQY
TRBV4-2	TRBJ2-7	ASSQAQVGDYEQY
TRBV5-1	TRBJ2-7	ASSLARATSGYEQY
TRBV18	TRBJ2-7	ASSVEPNAGEDEQY
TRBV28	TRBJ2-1	ASSDLGRGLYNEQF
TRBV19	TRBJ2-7	ASTLTYEQY
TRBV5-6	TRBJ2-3	ASRDQPTSGHTDTQY
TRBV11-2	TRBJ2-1	ASSSRGDYYNEQF
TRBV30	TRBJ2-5	AWSVAGVETQY
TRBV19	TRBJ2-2	ASQGAGGELF
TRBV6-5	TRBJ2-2	ASSSSGRTEGGELF
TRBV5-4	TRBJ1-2	ASSETGVYGYT
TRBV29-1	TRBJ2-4	SGRDPSGDIQY
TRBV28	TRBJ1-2	ASSLRDGRYT
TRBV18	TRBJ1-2	ASSPGTPSNYGYT
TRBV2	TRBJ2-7	ASGDRPAYEQY
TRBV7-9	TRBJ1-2	ASSPGLGGRDGYT
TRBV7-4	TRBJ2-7	ASSYGQGPPRVYEQY
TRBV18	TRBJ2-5	ASSKEETQY
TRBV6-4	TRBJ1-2	ASSVEGGAQDGYT
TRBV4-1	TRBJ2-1	ASSFPYRGSGDNEQF
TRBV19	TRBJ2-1	ASSPRGSGSSYNEQF
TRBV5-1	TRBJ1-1	ASSQQGSPEAF
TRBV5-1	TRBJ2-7	ASSPKSSGSFPYEQY
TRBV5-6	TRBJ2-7	ASSLLGEGIYEQY
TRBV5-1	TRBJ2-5	ASSLAQETQY